The present T cell receptor beta chain was sequenced within a study of blood T cell repertoires in COVID-19. About the research overall: Some COVID-19 samples were acute and others convalescent; all came from the United States, Italy and Spain. T cells, B-cell-depleted T cells, or PBMCs provided the cDNA or gDNA that served as material.

The germline gives CDR1 SGDLS, CDR2 YYNGEE. Trimming at V came to 0 bases and at J to 7 bases, leaving 3 bases not matched to a gene. The CDR3 is 14 residues long. In the study's own analysis: Cell counts per sample came from amplifying reference gene primers. Data came from immunoSEQ multiplex PCR; TCRdb stores just in-frame clones and leaves some out. V and J calls and clone size are copied from that table; D and trimming were computed from the DNA. The data show fewer than 250,000 clones, roughly 91% seen once. The rearrangement links TRBV9 to TRBJ2-1, with 8 bases fitting TRBD2. Input material: peripheral blood. The origin of this receptor is a human donor in a cohort sampled during active COVID-19. The CDR3 nucleotides are TGTGCCAGCAGCGTAGAGGCGGGGGGAAATGAGCAGTTCTTC. Protein product: CASSVEAGGNEQFF.